This record concerns one T cell receptor (beta chain) sequence. The target antigen is unknown. Trimming took off 6 bases at V and 0 bases at J, with 12 bases between the two ends. The CDR3 loop spans 16 amino acids. CDR1 and CDR2 from the germline V gene are MNHEY and SMNVEV (reference sequence). This sample was taken from a study of cytomegalovirus exposure and HLA in healthy donors. Study-level information: A prior analysis found fewer than 120 million unique TCR beta sequences from about 179 million T cells. Overall study results and limits: V- and J-gene trimming of TCR beta was linked (in a later analysis) to a missense DCLRE1C variant. Roughly even sequencing depth across donors was the assumption behind the presence/absence analyses. Reported results showed that the classifier diagnosed cytomegalovirus status with high specificity and sensitivity.

The PCR ran on 60 Vbeta and 13 Jbeta primers. Produced via immunoSEQ multiplex PCR; TCRdb's table is partial and in-frame only. Its table lists 100,000 to 150,000 clones. The receptor comes from a woman in her thirties or forties in good health and CMV-seropositive. Sequencing used PBMCs. V and J are TRBV27 and TRBJ2-6; unclear D gene. CDR3 region: CASSPILISGANVLTF. CDR3 coding DNA: TGTGCCAGCAGCCCTATCCTTATCTCTGGGGCCAACGTCCTGACTTTC.